This TCR beta chain was retrieved from a study of blood T cell repertoires in COVID-19. The repertoire was sequenced with immunoSEQ multiplex PCR; TCRdb's copy has only in-frame clones and lacks some. The sample lists 170,000 or so clones; around 85% were seen once. Individuals drawn from 20 to 25 US areas were roughly 18 to 100 years old. Each participant's cohort was designated according to participant-reported clinical history. Two consecutive negative NP/OP PCR tests, clearance, or resolved symptoms defined Cohort 3 recovery. Trimming pared 2 bases from V and 7 bases from J, leaving 14 bases between. Germline assignment: CDR1 SNHLY and CDR2 FYNNEI. There are 14 residues in the CDR3.

Sequenced input: PBMCs or T cells enriched from blood (not recorded which). The sequence derives from a man aged 35-49 years who had recovered from COVID-19. The chain recombines TRBV2 with TRBJ1-2, with D unresolved. CDR3 region: CASSESGREGGYTF. Written as DNA, the CDR3 is TGTGCCAGCAGTGAATCTGGACGGGAAGGTGGCTACACCTTC.